This T cell receptor beta chain is from a study of cytomegalovirus exposure and HLA in healthy donors. Study-level information: The 120 validation repertoires matched the approximately 700 first-cohort repertoires in platform, a later analysis reported. General study findings and limits: There were a few CMV-associated chains whose specificity for CMV antigens was confirmed in vitro. Cytomegalovirus status was reportedly diagnosed by the classifier with high sensitivity and specificity.

V lost 4 bases and J 4 bases, leaving 11 bases between the germline ends. The germline gives CDR1 MNHEY, CDR2 SVGAGI. The CDR3 consists of 13 residues. Concerning this clone: No antigen is known for it.

The donors were part of the validation cohort of around 110 subjects. That cohort was separate from the first cohort, which comprised about 730 subjects. The table came from immunoSEQ multiplex PCR; TCRdb's copy has only in-frame clones and leaves some out. The repertoire holds hundreds of thousands of clones, with roughly 90% as singletons. V usage is TRBV6-5 and J usage is TRBJ2-7; D gene uncertain. The TCR was taken from a woman under 30 in good health and CMV-seronegative. The sample taken for sequencing was PBMCs. The CDR3 coding sequence is TGTGCCAGCAGTTTCCAGATTTTATACGAGCAGTACTTC. Translating gives CASSFQILYEQYF.